The clone carrying this T cell receptor (beta chain) was counted only a few times. This record comes from a study of OX40 agonist ivuxolimab in advanced cancers. CDR1 is MNHNS and CDR2 is SASEGT in the germline V gene. The J segment lost 7 bases and the V segment lost 4 bases, leaving 14 bases of the junction unmatched. The CDR3 length is 17 residues. Only in-frame clones appear in the TCRdb table, and some are missing; sequencing was by immunoSEQ multiplex PCR. The data show tens of thousands of clones, about 85% seen once. The genes are TRBV6-1 and TRBJ2-7; 12 bases fit TRBD1. Source: CD4+ or CD8+ T cells sorted from blood, taken in a trial of the OX40 agonist ivuxolimab. The sequence was collected from an adult with an advanced solid tumor such as melanoma, head and neck, liver or kidney cancer. Here the CDR3 DNA reads TGTGCCAGCAGTGGGCCTGTGAGGGGACAGGGGGCTTGGGAGCAGTACTTC. Protein: CASSGPVRGQGAWEQYF.